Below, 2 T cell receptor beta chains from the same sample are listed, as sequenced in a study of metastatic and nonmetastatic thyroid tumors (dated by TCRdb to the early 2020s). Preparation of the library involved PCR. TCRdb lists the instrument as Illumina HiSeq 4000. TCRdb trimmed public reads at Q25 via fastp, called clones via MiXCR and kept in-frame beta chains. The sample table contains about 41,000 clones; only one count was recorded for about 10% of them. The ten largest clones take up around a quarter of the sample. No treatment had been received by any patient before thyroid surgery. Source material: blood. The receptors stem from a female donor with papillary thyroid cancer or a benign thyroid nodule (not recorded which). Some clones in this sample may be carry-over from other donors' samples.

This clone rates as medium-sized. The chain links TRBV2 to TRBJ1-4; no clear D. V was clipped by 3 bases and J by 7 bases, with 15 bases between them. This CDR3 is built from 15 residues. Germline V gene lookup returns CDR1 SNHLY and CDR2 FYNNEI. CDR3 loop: CASSEDLTRGEKLFF. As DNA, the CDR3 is TGTGCCAGCAGTGAGGATTTGACTCGGGGTGAAAAACTGTTTTTT.

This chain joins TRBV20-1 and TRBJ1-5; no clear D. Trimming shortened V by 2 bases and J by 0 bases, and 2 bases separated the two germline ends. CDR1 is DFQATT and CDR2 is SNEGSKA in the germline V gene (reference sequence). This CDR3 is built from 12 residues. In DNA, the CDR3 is TGCAGTGCTAGATATAGCAATCAGCCCCAGCATTTT. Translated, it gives CSARYSNQPQHF.